This T cell receptor beta chain was identified during a study of T cell clones after liver transplantation. For the study at large: TCRbeta sequencing after a pre-transplant mixed lymphocyte reaction identified graft-donor-reactive clones, later tracked in post-transplant blood. Subjects received no induction therapy and standard immunosuppression until randomization at 12-24 months post-transplant. Timepoints were pre-transplant, pre-withdrawal, and after withdrawal was completed or failed. Study-level points and caveats: A larger donor-reactive than third-party decline suggested partial antigen-specific deletion.

The repertoire was sequenced with immunoSEQ multiplex PCR; TCRdb's copy has only in-frame clones and lacks some. The sample has about 33,000 clones; approximately 96% are singletons. To note about this clone: Its target is unknown.

Germline V gene data show CDR1 as SGHVS and CDR2 as FNYEAQ. The CDR3 covers 12 residues. Trimming left V 4 bases short and J 5 bases short, with 8 bases between. The rearrangement uses TRBV7-6 and TRBJ2-5; D ambiguous. This TCR derives from a human patient who received a liver transplant. Some T cells here may be from the graft donor. The specimen comprised CD8+ T cells from blood, sampled 12 months after liver transplant. This CDR3 is CASSSSRETQYF. DNA for the CDR3: TGTGCCAGCAGCTCCTCTAGGGAGACCCAGTACTTC.